This T cell receptor (beta chain) originates from a study of blood T cell repertoires in COVID-19. Generated by immunoSEQ multiplex PCR, the TCRdb table keeps only in-frame clones and is missing some. Among around 430,000 clones, approximately 88% were seen once, and the ten largest hold around 12%. Patients at the Seattle site were enrolled during active infection and followed longitudinally. The CDR3 has 14 amino acids. J was trimmed by 0 bases and V by 6 bases; bases with no gene match: 5. Germline CDR1 and CDR2: SGHDT and YYEEEE. The V call is TRBV5-6, the J call TRBJ1-1, with 7 bases matching TRBD1. The sequence derives from a woman aged 45 to 65 with COVID-19, enrolled during active disease. Source material: peripheral blood. CDR3 sequence reads: CASIRTGLNTEAFF. In DNA form, the CDR3 reads TGTGCCAGCATTCGGACAGGCCTGAACACTGAAGCTTTCTTT.